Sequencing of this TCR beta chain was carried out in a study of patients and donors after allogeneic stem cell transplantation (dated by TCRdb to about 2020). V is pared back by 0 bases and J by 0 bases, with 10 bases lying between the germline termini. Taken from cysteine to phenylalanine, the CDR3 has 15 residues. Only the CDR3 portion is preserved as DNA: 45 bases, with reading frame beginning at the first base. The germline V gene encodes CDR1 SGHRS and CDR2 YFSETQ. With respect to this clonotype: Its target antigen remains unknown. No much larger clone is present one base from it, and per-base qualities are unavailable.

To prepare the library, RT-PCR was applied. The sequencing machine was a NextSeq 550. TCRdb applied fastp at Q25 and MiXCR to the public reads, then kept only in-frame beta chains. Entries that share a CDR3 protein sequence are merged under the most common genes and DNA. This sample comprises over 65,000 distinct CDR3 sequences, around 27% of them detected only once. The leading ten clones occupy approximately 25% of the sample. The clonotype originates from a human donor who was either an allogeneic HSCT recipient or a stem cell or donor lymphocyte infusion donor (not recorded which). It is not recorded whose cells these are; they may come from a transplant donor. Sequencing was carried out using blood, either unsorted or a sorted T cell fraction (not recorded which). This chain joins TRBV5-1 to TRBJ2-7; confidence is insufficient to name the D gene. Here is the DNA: TGCGCCAGCAGCTTGGTATCTAAAAGCTCCTACGAGCAGTACTTC. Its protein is CASSLVSKSSYEQYF.